This T cell receptor (beta chain) came from a study of blood T cell repertoires in COVID-19. As for the study in general: Nucleic acid was either cDNA or gDNA, and it came from T cells, B-cell-depleted T cells, or PBMCs.

Original handling: Amplified reference gene primers provided the basis for estimating nucleated cell counts. Using immunoSEQ multiplex PCR, the repertoire was profiled, and TCRdb retains in-frame clones only, with some absent. V, J and clone size reflect that table, while D and trimming were determined from the DNA. The data contain approximately 200,000 clones, about 86% of them seen just once; the ten biggest clones take up 6.5% to 9.5%. The germline CDR1 and CDR2 sequences are LNHDA and SQIVND (reference sequence). This CDR3 comprises 16 residues. V was cut by 5 bases and J by 4 bases, with 18 bases left in between.

This chain links TRBV19 with TRBJ1-3; TRBD1 is a possible D gene (6 bases). The sequenced sample was PBMCs or T cells enriched from blood (not recorded which). The origin of this receptor is a man aged 35 to 55 who had recovered from COVID-19. The DNA of the CDR3 is TGTGCCAGTAGTTCCTCGCACAGGGAAGGCGGAAACACCATATATTTT. Its protein is CASSSSHREGGNTIYF. Full variable domain (remainder filled in from reference TRBV19 and TRBJ1-3): DGGITQSPKYLFRKEGQNVTLSCEQNLNHDAMYWYRQDPGQGLRLIYYSQIVNDFQKGDIAEGYSVSREKKESFPLTVTSAQKNPTAFYLCASSSSHREGGNTIYFGEGSWLTVV.